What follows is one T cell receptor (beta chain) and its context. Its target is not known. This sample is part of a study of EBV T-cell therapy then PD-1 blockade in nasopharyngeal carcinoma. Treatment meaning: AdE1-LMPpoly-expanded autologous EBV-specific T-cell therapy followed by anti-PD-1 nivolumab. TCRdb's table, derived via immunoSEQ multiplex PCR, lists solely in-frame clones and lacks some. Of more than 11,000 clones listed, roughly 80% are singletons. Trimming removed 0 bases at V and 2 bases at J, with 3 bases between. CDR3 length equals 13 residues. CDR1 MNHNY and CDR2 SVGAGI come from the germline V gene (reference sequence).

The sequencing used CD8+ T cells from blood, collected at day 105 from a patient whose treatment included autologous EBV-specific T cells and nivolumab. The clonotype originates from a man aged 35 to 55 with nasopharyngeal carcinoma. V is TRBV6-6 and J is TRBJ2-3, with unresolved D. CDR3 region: CASSYSDTDTQYF. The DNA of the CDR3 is TGTGCCAGCAGTTACTCGGACACAGATACGCAGTATTTT.